This is a list of T cell receptor beta chains from one sample in a study of T-cell reconstitution after alpha-beta-depleted transplantation in children. TCRdb processed the PCR reads anew with MiXCR; each CDR3 protein has one entry. The table has about 130,000 distinct CDR3 sequences, roughly 9.7% seen once. The sample here was PBMCs, mostly from graft donor cells, taken 180 days after TCRalphabeta/CD19-depleted stem cell transplant. The receptors were sampled from a girl under three years old who had a stem cell transplant for combined immunodeficiency, so the T cells may come from the graft donor. Each CDR3 is given with its conserved first and last residue. The D gene is left open where the match is weak. Clone size is given for some rows only: seen once, a few or many times, or a class if the clone is expanded.

J,V,size,D,DNA,CDR3
TRBJ1-1,TRBV2,NA,TRBD1,TGTGCCAGCAGTGACTTTCAGGGGGGAAACACTGAAGCTTTCTTT,CASSDFQGGNTEAFF
TRBJ1-2,TRBV20-1,few,NA,TGCAGTGCTATAAAACGAGGGGGGAGCTGGGACTATGGCTACACCTTC,CSAIKRGGSWDYGYTF
TRBJ2-3,TRBV28,many,NA,TGTGCCAGCAGTTCTCCAGGGTCTAGCACAGATACGCAGTATTTT,CASSSPGSSTDTQYF
TRBJ2-2,TRBV3-1,NA,TRBD2,TGTGCCAGCAGCCAAGATCCCCGACTAGCGGGAGCGACGGAGCTGTTTTTT,CASSQDPRLAGATELFF
TRBJ2-1,TRBV5-1,few,TRBD2,TGCGCCAGCAGCTCGATAGCGGGAGGGAGGGATGAGCAGTTCTTC,CASSSIAGGRDEQFF
TRBJ2-1,TRBV29-1,NA,NA,TGCAGCGCTGAAGATTGGGTCGGGAGCTCCTACAATGACCAGTTCTTC,CSAEDWVGSSYNDQFF
TRBJ2-7,TRBV5-8,few,TRBD2,TGTGCCAGCAGCCGAGCGGGACGGGCCTACGAGCAGTACTTC,CASSRAGRAYEQYF
TRBJ2-5,TRBV18,few,TRBD2,TGTGCCAGCCGCGCTAGCGGGAGGGCCGAAGAGACCCAGTACTTC,CASRASGRAEETQYF
TRBJ2-7,TRBV10-3,few,TRBD1,TGTGCCATCAGTTGGGACAGCTCCTACGAGCAGTACTTC,CAISWDSSYEQYF
TRBJ2-3,TRBV5-1,few,NA,TGCGCCAGCAGCCCTGGACCTACCACAGATACGCAGTATTTT,CASSPGPTTDTQYF
TRBJ2-3,TRBV2,NA,TRBD2,TGTGCCAGCAGTTTTCTAGCGGGGGGCACAGATACGCAGTATTTT,CASSFLAGGTDTQYF
TRBJ2-3,TRBV11-2,NA,TRBD2,TGTGCCAGCAGCTTAAAGTTTGGGGCTAGCGGGTGGGAGGATACGCAGTATTTT,CASSLKFGASGWEDTQYF
TRBJ2-7,TRBV6-5,few,NA,TGTGCCAGCAGTTACGCGATCCTTGCGGCGGGCGAGCAGTACTTC,CASSYAILAAGEQYF
TRBJ1-2,TRBV11-2,few,NA,TGTGCCAGCAGCCAGGATTCAGGGGTCCATGGCTACACCTTC,CASSQDSGVHGYTF
TRBJ2-6,TRBV6-2/TRBV6-3,NA,NA,TGTGCCAGCTCCCGGGCAGGGGGGGGCTCTGGGGCCAACGTCCTGACTTTC,CASSRAGGGSGANVLTF
TRBJ2-3,TRBV2,NA,TRBD1,TGTGCCAGCAGTCCGACAGGGGGCTCTACAGATACGCAGTATTTT,CASSPTGGSTDTQYF
TRBJ1-2,TRBV12-3/TRBV12-4,NA,NA,TGTGCCAGCAGTTCCCGTGGCCTCTATGGCTACACCTTC,CASSSRGLYGYTF
TRBJ2-7,TRBV5-1,few,TRBD1,TGCGCCAGCAGATGGACAGGGAACTACGAGCAGTACTTC,CASRWTGNYEQYF
TRBJ2-5,TRBV5-1,NA,NA,TGCGCCAGCGGCCCAGGGCTACAAGAGACCCAGTACTTC,CASGPGLQETQYF
TRBJ1-6,TRBV15,NA,TRBD1,TGTGCCACCAGCAGAGATCGGGACAGGGGCCGGAATTCACCCCTCCACTTT,CATSRDRDRGRNSPLHF
TRBJ2-6,TRBV24-1,few,NA,TGTGCCACCAGTGGCCCGGGTTACTCTGGGGCCAACGTCCTGACTTTC,CATSGPGYSGANVLTF
TRBJ2-7,TRBV6-1,few,TRBD2,TGTGCCAGCAGAATAGCGGGAGGCCTTTCTTCCTACGAGCAGTACTTC,CASRIAGGLSSYEQYF
TRBJ1-5,TRBV12-3/TRBV12-4,NA,NA,TGTGCCAGCAGCCGCCATTGGCAGCCCCAGCATTTT,CASSRHWQPQHF
TRBJ1-2,TRBV29-1,few,NA,TGCAGCGTTGAAGGGCGGCTCAACTATGGCTACACCTTC,CSVEGRLNYGYTF
TRBJ1-2,TRBV18,NA,NA,TGTGCCAGCTCACCAGACTTGGGGAATGGCTACACCTTC,CASSPDLGNGYTF
TRBJ1-1,TRBV28,many,NA,TGTGCCACCGGGACAACGGGGAACACTGAAGCTTTCTTT,CATGTTGNTEAFF
TRBJ2-2,TRBV5-1,many,NA,TGCGCCAGCAGCTTCCTCCAGGGGAACACCGGGGAGCTGTTTTTT,CASSFLQGNTGELFF
TRBJ2-7,TRBV5-1,few,NA,TGCGCCAGCAGCTTGTTAGGACCCTACGCGCAGTACTTC,CASSLLGPYAQYF
TRBJ2-6,TRBV7-3,NA,NA,TGTGCAAGCCAGCGGGCGACCTCTGGGGCCAACGTCCTGACTTTC,CASQRATSGANVLTF
TRBJ1-1,TRBV3-1,few,TRBD1,TGTGCCAGCAGTCGGACAGGGTTGAACACTGAAGCTTTCTTT,CASSRTGLNTEAFF
TRBJ2-5,TRBV29-1,few,TRBD2,TGCAGCGTTGTAGGACTTCTAGCGGGGATCCAAGAGACCCAGTACTTC,CSVVGLLAGIQETQYF
TRBJ1-5,TRBV5-5,few,TRBD1,TGTGCCAGCAGCCGGGGACAGTTGGAGTATAGCAATCAGCCCCAGCATTTT,CASSRGQLEYSNQPQHF
TRBJ2-5,TRBV5-1,few,TRBD1,TGCGCCAGCTCTCCCCGGACAGGGGGAGGGCAAGAGACCCAGTACTTC,CASSPRTGGGQETQYF
TRBJ2-7,TRBV10-3,many,NA,TGTGCCACCTGGTCGGGAGTCCACGAGCAGTACTTC,CATWSGVHEQYF
TRBJ2-7,TRBV20-1,many,NA,TGCAGTGCTAGAGATCCACGGGAGCGTGTCTACGAGCAGTACTTC,CSARDPRERVYEQYF
TRBJ1-2,TRBV6-1,few,TRBD1,TGTGCCAGCAGCTCCGGACAGGGGGTCTCTGGCTACACCTTC,CASSSGQGVSGYTF
TRBJ2-5,TRBV2,NA,TRBD1,TGTACCTGCAGTCCCGGGGACAGGAGGGTGCAGGAGACCCAGTACTTC,CTCSPGDRRVQETQYF
TRBJ2-7,TRBV20-1,NA,NA,TGCAGTGCTAGACCATCTAGCGCGGTGTACTCCTACGAGCAGTACTTC,CSARPSSAVYSYEQYF
TRBJ1-2,TRBV4-1,few,NA,TGCGCCAGCAGCCAAGAAGGCGTGGCGCTCAACGTTCGTGGCTACACCTTC,CASSQEGVALNVRGYTF
TRBJ2-2,TRBV20-1,few,NA,TGCAGTGCTAGAGATTACGGTGGGACAACGAACACCGGGGAGCTGTTTTTT,CSARDYGGTTNTGELFF
TRBJ2-5,TRBV12-3/TRBV12-4,NA,NA,TGTGCCAGCAGCCTACACGGTGGGGGAGAGACCCAGTACTTC,CASSLHGGGETQYF
TRBJ2-6,TRBV7-2,NA,NA,TGTGCCAGCAGCAAACAGGGCCACGCCTCTGGGGCCAACGTCCTGACTTTC,CASSKQGHASGANVLTF
TRBJ1-6,TRBV10-3,many,NA,TGTGCCATCAGTGATCGCTTCTCCTATAATTCACCCCTCCACTTT,CAISDRFSYNSPLHF
TRBJ2-1,TRBV6-2/TRBV6-3,few,TRBD2,TGTGCCAGCAGCCGACTAGCACCTTCCTACAATGAGCAGTTCTTC,CASSRLAPSYNEQFF
TRBJ2-1,TRBV2,few,NA,TGTGCCAGCAGGGGGGGGCGGGAGCTACGTTACAATGAGCAGTTCTTC,CASRGGRELRYNEQFF
TRBJ2-5,TRBV7-2,few,NA,TGTGCCAGCAGCTTGACAGGCCCGAGGGAGACCCAGTACTTC,CASSLTGPRETQYF
TRBJ2-1,TRBV9,NA,TRBD2,TGTGCCAGCAGCGTAAGTAGCGGGGGCCTCAATGAGCAGTTCTTC,CASSVSSGGLNEQFF
TRBJ2-1,TRBV4-3,many,NA,TGCGCCAGCAGCCAAAGGCCCTCAGGAGGGCAGTTCTTC,CASSQRPSGGQFF
TRBJ2-3,TRBV20-1,few,NA,TGCAGTGCTGCTGGGTTGGGGTTTGATTCTAGCGAGAGCACAGATACGCAGTATTTT,CSAAGLGFDSSESTDTQYF
TRBJ2-2,TRBV24-1,few,NA,TGTGCCACCAGTTTAATTGGCGACGGCACCGGGGAGCTGTTTTTT,CATSLIGDGTGELFF
TRBJ2-2,TRBV20-1,few,TRBD1,TGCAGTGCCCGAGCCACAGGACAGGGCCGGGAGCTGTTTTTT,CSARATGQGRELFF
TRBJ2-1,TRBV7-6,few,NA,TGTGCCAGCAGCTTAGCTTCAGGGGACCACAATGAGCAGTTCTTC,CASSLASGDHNEQFF
TRBJ1-2,TRBV9,few,TRBD1,TGTGCCAGCAGCGTTTGGGACAGCCCCGAAACTGACTATGGCTACACCTTC,CASSVWDSPETDYGYTF
TRBJ1-1,TRBV19,NA,NA,TGTGCCAGTAGTATCAACAGGGTGGTATGGATCGACACTGAAGCTTTCTTT,CASSINRVVWIDTEAFF
TRBJ2-7,TRBV7-9,many,NA,TGTGCCAGCAGCTCCTCACTAGGGGCCTACTACGAGCAGTACTTC,CASSSSLGAYYEQYF
TRBJ2-1,TRBV5-1,NA,TRBD2,TGCGCCAGCAGCTTGGTCCCTAGCGGCTACAATGAGCAGTTCTTC,CASSLVPSGYNEQFF
TRBJ2-6,TRBV5-1,few,NA,TGCGCCAGCAGCTTGAGTACTAGTAACGTCCTGACTTTC,CASSLSTSNVLTF